This TCR beta chain was retrieved from a study of graft-versus-host responses after intestinal transplantation. Turning to the study itself: All recipients got anti-thymocyte globulin induction, then tacrolimus and steroids for about 3 years.

Remarks on this clone: Its antigen is as yet unknown.

Germline V gene sequence: CDR1 SGHRS, CDR2 YFSETQ. CDR3 length equals 13 residues. The V and J ends lost 3 bases and 6 bases respectively, with 9 bases between them. Sequencing used immunoSEQ multiplex PCR; TCRdb keeps in-frame clones, though not all of them. This table holds 90,000 to 120,000 clones, roughly 87% found once. Study-wide points: Recipient marrow contained GvH clones, some of which appeared first in ileum or blood. Patients with graft-donor T cell macrochimerism had high graft-versus-host to host-versus-graft clonal ratios in allografts. Early after transplant, HvG declines were associated with peak levels of circulating GvH clones.

The source of this sequence is a human donor who received an intestinal transplant. Sequenced here: unstimulated CD4+ T cells sorted from spleen or lymph node cells, sampled before intestinal transplant. The genes are TRBV5-1 and TRBJ2-2; D is unresolved. DNA of the CDR3: TGCGCCAGCAGCTCATCGACGGCCGGGGAGCTGTTTTTT. Amino acid sequence: CASSSSTAGELFF.